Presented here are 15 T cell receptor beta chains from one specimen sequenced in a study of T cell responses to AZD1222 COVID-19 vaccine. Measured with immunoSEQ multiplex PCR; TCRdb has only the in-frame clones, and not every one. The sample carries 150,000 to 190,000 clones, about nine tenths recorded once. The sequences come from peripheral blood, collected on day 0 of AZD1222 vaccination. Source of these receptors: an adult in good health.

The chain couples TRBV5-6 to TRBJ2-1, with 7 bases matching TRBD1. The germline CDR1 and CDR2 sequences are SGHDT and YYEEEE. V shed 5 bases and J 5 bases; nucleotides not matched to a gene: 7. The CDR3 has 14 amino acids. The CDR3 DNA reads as TGTGCCAGCAGACTCAGGGGGAGTAACAATGAGCAGTTCTTC. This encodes CASRLRGSNNEQFF. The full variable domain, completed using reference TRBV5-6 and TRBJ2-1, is DAGVTQSPTHLIKTRGQQVTLRCSPKSGHDTVSWYQQALGQGPQFIFQYYEEEERQRGNFPDRFSGHQFPNYSSELNVNALLLGDSALYLCASRLRGSNNEQFFGPGTRLTVL.

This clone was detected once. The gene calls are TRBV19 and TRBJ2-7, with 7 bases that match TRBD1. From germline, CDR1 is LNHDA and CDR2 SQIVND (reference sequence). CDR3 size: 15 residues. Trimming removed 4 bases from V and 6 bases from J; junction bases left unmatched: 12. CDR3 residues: CASSKTTTGRGEQYF. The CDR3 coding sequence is TGTGCCAGTAGTAAAACTACGACAGGGCGAGGCGAGCAGTACTTC.

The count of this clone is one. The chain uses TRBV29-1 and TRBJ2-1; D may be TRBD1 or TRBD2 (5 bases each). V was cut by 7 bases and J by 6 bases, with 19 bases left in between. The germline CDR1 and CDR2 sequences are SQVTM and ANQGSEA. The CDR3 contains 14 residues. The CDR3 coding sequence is TGCAGCGGACTACCGGGACGCAGAATCAATGAGCAGTTCTTC. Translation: CSGLPGRRINEQFF.

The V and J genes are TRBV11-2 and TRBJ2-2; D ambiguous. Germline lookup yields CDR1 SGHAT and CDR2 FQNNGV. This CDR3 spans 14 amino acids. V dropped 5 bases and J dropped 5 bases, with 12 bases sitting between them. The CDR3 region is CASSPLPRTGELFF. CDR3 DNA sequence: TGTGCCAGCAGCCCACTACCTCGGACCGGGGAGCTGTTTTTT. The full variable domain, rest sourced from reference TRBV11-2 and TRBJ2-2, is EAGVAQSPRYKIIEKRQSVAFWCNPISGHATLYWYQQILGQGPKLLIQFQNNGVVDDSQLPKDRFSAERLKGVDSTLKIQPAKLEDSAVYLCASSPLPRTGELFFGEGSRLTVL.

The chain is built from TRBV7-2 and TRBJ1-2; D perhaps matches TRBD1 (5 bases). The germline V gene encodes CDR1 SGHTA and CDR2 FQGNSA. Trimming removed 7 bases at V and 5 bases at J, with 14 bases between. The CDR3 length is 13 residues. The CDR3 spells CASKTGGQYGYTF. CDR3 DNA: TGTGCCAGCAAGACGGGGGGTCAATATGGCTACACCTTC.

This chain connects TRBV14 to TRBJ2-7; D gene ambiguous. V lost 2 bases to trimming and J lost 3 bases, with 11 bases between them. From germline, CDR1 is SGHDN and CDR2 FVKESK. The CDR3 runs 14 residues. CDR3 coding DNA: TGTGCCAGCAGCCAACTCCTAGGATACTACGAGCAGTACTTC. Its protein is CASSQLLGYYEQYF.

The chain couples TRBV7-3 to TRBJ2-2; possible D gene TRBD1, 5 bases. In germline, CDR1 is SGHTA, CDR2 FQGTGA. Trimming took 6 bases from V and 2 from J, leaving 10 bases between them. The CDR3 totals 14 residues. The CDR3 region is CASSSQGNTGELFF. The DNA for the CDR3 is TGTGCCAGCAGTTCCCAGGGAAACACCGGGGAGCTGTTTTTT.

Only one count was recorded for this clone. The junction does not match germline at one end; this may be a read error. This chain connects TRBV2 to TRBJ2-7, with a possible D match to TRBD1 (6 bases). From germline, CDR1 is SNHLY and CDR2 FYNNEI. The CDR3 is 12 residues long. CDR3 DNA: TGTGCCAGCAGTGTATCTGCGGCAGGGGAGAACTTC. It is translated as CASSVSAAGENF.

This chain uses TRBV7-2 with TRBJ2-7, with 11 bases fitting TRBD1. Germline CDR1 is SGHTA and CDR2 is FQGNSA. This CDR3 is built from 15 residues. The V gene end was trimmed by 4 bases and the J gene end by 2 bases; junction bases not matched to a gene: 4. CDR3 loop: CASSSGTGGPYEQYF. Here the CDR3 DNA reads TGTGCCAGCAGCTCCGGGACAGGGGGTCCCTACGAGCAGTACTTC.

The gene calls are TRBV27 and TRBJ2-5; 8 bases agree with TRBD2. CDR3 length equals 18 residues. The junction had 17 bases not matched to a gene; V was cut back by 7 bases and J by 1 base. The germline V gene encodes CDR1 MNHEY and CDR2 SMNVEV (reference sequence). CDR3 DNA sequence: TGTGCCAGCACCGAAAAGGCTAGCGGGTTTGGAGGCCAAGAGACCCAGTACTTC. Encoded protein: CASTEKASGFGGQETQYF.

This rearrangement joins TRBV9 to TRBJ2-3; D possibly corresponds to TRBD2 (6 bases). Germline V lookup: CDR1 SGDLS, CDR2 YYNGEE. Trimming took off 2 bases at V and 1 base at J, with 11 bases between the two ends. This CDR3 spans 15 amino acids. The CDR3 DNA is TGTGCCAGCAGCGTCTACCCGGGGGGCACAGATACGCAGTATTTT. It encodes CASSVYPGGTDTQYF.

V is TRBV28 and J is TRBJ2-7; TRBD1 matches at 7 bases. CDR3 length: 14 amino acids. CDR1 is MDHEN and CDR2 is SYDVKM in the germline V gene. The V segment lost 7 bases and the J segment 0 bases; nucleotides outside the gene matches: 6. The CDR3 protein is CASTTDRSSYEQYF. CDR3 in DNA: TGTGCCAGCACCACGGACAGGAGCTCCTACGAGCAGTACTTC.

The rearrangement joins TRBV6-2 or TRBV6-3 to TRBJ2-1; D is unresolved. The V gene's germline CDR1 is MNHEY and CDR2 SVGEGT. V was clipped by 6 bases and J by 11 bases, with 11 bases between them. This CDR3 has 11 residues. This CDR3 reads CASSPSRKQFF. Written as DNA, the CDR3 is TGTGCCAGCAGCCCCAGTCGCAAGCAGTTCTTC.

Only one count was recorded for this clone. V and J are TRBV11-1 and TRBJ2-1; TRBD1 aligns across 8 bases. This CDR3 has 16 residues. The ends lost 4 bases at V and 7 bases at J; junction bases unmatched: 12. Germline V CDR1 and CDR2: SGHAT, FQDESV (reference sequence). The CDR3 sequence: CASSSSWTGLVNEQFF. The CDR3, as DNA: TGTGCCAGCAGCTCTAGCTGGACAGGGCTGGTTAATGAGCAGTTCTTC.

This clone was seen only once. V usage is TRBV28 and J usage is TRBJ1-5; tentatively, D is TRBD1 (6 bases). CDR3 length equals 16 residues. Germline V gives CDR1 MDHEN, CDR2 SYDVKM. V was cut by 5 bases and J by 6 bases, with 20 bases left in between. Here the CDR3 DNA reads TGTGCCAGCAGTAGGGGGACCGCGGGTAAATTTCAGCCCCAGCATTTT. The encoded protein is CASSRGTAGKFQPQHF.